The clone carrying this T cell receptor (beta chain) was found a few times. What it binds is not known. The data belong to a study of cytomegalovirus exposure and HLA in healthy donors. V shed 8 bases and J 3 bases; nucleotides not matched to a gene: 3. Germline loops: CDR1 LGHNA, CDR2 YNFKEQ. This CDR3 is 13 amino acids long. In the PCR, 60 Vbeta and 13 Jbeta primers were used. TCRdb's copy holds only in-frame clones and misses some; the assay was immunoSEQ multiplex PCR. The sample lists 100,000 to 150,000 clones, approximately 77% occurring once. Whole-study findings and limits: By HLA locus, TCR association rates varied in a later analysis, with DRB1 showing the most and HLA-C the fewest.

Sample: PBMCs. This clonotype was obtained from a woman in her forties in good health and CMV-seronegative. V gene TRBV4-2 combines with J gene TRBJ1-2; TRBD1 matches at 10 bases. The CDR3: CASAGTGDYGYTF. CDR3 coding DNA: TGTGCCAGCGCAGGGACAGGGGACTATGGCTACACCTTC.